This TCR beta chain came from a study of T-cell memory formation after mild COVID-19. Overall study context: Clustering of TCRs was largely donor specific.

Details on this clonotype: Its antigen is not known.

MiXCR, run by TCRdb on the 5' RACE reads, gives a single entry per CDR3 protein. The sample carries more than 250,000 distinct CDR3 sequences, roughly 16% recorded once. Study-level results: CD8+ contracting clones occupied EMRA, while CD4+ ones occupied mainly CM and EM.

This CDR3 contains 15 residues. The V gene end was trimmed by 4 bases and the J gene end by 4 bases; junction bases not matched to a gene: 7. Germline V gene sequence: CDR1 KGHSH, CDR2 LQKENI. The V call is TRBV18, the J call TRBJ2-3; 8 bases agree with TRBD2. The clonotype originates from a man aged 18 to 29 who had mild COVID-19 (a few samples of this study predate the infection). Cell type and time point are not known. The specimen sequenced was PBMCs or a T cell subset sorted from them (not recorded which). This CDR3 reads CASSLAGIRPDTQYF. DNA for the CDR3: TGTGCCAGCTCACTAGCGGGGATCCGGCCAGATACGCAGTATTTT.